This TCR beta chain was recovered during a study of T cells in Graves' hyperthyroidism and ophthalmopathy. About the research overall: The authors collected peripheral blood at initial diagnosis, before any treatment.

The sample holds many counts of this clonotype. Its antigen remains unidentified. The CDR3 contains 18 residues. CDR1 is SGHNT and CDR2 is YENEEA in the germline V gene. Losses at the gene ends were 0 bases for V and 0 bases for J; bases not matched to a gene: 7. Amplification targeted TCR beta CDR3 regions from RNA transcripts. The HTBI primer set served for first-round RT-PCR of the TCR CDR3. TCRdb redid the calling of the multiplex PCR reads with MiXCR, one entry per CDR3 protein. The repertoire holds roughly 600,000 distinct CDR3 sequences, with about 15% as singletons. Overall study findings and caveats: A model of 13 V-J features distinguished ophthalmopathy from stable hyperthyroidism. Ophthalmopathy prediction by the model preceded onset by a median roughly 6.3 months.

V usage is TRBV11-3 and J usage is TRBJ2-7; 11 bases fit TRBD2. Sequenced input: blood. This receptor was obtained from a woman aged 50 to 60 with Graves' ophthalmopathy. The CDR3 loop reads CASSLETRLAGHSYEQYF. CDR3 bases: TGTGCCAGCAGCTTAGAGACAAGACTAGCGGGGCACTCCTACGAGCAGTACTTC.